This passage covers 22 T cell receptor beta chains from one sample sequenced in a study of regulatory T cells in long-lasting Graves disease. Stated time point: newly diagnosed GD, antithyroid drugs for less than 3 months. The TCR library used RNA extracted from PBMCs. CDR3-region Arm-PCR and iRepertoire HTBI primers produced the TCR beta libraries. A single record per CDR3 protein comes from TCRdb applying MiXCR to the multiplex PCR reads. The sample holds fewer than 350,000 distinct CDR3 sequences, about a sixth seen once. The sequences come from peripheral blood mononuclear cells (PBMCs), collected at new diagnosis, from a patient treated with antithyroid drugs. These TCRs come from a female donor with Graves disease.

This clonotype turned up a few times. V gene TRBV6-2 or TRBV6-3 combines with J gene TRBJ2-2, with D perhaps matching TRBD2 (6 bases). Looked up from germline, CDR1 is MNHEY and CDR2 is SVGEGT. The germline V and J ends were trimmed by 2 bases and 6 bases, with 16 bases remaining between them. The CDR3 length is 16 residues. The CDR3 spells CASSYGGGPRAGELFF. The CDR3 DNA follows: TGTGCCAGCAGTTACGGGGGAGGCCCGAGGGCCGGGGAGCTGTTTTTT.

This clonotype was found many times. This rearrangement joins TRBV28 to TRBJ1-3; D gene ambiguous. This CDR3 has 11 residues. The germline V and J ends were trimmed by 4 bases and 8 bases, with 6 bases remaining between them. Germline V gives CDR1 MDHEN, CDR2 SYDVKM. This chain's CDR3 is CASSYRYTIYF. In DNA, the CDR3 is TGTGCCAGCAGTTACCGTTACACCATATATTTT.

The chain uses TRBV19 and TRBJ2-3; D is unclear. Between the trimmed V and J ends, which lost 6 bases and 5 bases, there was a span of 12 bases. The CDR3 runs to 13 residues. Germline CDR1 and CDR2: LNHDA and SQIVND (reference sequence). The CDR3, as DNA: TGTGCCAGTAGCTTAAGAAGGCTAGATACGCAGTATTTT. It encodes CASSLRRLDTQYF.

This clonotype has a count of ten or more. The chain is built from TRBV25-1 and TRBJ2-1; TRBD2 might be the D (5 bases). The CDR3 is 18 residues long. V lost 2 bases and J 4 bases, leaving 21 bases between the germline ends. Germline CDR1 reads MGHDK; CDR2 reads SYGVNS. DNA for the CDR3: TGTGCCAGCAGTGAACCCACAATGGGTCCTACGGGGTACAATGAGCAGTTCTTC. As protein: CASSEPTMGPTGYNEQFF.

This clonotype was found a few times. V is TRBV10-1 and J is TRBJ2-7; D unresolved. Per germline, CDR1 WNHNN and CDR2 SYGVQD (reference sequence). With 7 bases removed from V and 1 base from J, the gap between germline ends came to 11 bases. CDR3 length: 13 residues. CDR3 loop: CASTSLDSYEQYF. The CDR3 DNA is TGCGCCAGCACCAGCCTCGATTCCTACGAGCAGTACTTC.

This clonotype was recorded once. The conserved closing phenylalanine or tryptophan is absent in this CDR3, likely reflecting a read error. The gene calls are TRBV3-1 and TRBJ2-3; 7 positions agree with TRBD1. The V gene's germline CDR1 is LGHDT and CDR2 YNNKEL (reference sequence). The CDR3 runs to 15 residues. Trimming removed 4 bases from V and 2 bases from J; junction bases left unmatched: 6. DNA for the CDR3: TGTGCCAGCAGCCTCCGGGACAGATACACAGATACGCAGTATTGT. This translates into CASSLRDRYTDTQYC.

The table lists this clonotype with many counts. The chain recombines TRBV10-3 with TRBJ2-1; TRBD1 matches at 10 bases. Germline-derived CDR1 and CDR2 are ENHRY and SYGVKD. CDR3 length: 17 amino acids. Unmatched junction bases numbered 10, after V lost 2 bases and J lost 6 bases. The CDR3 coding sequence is TGTGCCATCAGTGAGGGGACAGGGGTTGCGCTCTCCAATGAGCAGTTCTTC. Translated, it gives CAISEGTGVALSNEQFF.

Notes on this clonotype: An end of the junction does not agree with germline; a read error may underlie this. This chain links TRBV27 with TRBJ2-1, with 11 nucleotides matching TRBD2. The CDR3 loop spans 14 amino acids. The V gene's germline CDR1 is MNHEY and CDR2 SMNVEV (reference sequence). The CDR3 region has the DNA TGTGCCGGCAGGCAATCACTAGCGGGAGCCGGGGAGTTCTTC. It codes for CAGRQSLAGAGEFF.

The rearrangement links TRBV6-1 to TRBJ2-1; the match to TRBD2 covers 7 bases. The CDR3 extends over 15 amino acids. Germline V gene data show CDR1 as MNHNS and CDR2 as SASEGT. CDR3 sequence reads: CATRGWPSSYNEQFF. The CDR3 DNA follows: TGTGCTACGCGGGGGTGGCCCAGCTCCTACAATGAGCAGTTCTTC.

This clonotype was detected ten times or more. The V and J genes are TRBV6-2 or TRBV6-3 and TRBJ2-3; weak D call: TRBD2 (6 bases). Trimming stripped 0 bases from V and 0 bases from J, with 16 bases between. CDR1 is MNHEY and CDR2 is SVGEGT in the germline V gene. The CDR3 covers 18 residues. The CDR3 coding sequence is TGTGCCAGCAGTTACTCAATCGTGGTGGGGGGTAGCACAGATACGCAGTATTTT. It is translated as CASSYSIVVGGSTDTQYF.

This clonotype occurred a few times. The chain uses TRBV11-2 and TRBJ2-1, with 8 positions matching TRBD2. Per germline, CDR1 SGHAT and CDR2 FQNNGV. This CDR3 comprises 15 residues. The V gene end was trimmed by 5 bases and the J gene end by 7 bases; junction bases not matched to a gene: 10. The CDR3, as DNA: TGTGCCAGCAGCCCCCCGGGACTAGGAGTAAATGAGCAGTTCTTC. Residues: CASSPPGLGVNEQFF.

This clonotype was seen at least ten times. The CDR3 loop is CASSPLGSTNQPQHF. CDR3 nucleotides: TGTGCCAGCAGCCCCCTCGGGTCGACGAATCAGCCCCAGCATTTT. The chain carries TRBV7-2 and TRBJ1-5; D gene uncertain. V was trimmed by 5 bases and J by 4 bases, leaving 15 bases between them. This CDR3 spans 15 amino acids. The germline V gene has CDR1 SGHTA and CDR2 FQGNSA. Combining the CDR3 with reference TRBV7-2 and TRBJ1-5 gives the whole variable domain GAGVSQSPSNKVTEKGKDVELRCDPISGHTALYWYRQSLGQGLEFLIYFQGNSAPDKSGLPSDRFSAERTGGSVSTLTIQRTQQEDSAVYLCASSPLGSTNQPQHFGDGTRLSIL.

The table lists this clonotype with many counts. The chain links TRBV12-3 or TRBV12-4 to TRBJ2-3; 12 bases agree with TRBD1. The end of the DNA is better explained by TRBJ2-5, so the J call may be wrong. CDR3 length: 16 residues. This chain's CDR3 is CASKPPGTGGIETQYF. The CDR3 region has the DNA TGTGCCAGCAAACCTCCCGGGACAGGGGGCATTGAGACCCAGTACTTC.

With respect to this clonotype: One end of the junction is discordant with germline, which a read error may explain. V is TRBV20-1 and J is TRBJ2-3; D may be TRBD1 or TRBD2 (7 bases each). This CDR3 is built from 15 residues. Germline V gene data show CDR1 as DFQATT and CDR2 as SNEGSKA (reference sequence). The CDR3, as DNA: TGCAGTGCCTCGGACCAGGGGGGGTACACAGATACGAAGTATTTT. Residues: CSASDQGGYTDTKYF.

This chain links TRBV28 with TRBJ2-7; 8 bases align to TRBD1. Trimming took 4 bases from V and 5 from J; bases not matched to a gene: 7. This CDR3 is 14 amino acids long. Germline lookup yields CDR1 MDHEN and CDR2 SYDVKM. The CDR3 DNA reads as TGTGCCAGCAGTTCGGGACAGGAAGCCCACGAGCAGTACTTC. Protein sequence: CASSSGQEAHEQYF.

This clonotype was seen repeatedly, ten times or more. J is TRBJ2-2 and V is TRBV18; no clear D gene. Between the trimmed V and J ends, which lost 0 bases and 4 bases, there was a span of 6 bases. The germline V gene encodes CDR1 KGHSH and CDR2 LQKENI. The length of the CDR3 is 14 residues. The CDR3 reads CASSPPWSTGELFF. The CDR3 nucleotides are TGTGCCAGCTCACCACCTTGGAGCACCGGGGAGCTGTTTTTT. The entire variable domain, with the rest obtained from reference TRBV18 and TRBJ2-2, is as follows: NAGVMQNPRHLVRRRGQEARLRCSPMKGHSHVYWYRQLPEEGLKFMVYLQKENIIDESGMPKERFSAEFPKEGPSILRIQQVVRGDSAAYFCASSPPWSTGELFFGEGSRLTVL.

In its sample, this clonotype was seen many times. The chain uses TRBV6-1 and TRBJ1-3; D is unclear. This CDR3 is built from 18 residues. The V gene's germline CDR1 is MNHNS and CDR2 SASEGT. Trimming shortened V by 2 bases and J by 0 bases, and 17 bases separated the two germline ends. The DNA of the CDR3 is TGTGCCAGCAGTGAATTTTATGGCCTCACGAGCTCTGGAAACACCATATATTTT. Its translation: CASSEFYGLTSSGNTIYF.

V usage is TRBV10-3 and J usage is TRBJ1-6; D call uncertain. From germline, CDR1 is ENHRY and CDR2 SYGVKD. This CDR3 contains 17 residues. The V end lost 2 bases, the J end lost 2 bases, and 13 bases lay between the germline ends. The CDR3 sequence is CAISETPPTAYNSPLHF. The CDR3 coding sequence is TGTGCCATCAGTGAGACCCCCCCGACGGCCTATAATTCACCCCTCCACTTT.

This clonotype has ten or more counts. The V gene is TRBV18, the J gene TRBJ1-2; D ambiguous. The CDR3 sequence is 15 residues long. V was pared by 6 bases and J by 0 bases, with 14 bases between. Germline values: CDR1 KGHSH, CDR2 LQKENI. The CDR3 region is CASSPDFTANYGYTF. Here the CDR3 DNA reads TGTGCCAGCTCCCCGGATTTCACGGCTAACTATGGCTACACCTTC.

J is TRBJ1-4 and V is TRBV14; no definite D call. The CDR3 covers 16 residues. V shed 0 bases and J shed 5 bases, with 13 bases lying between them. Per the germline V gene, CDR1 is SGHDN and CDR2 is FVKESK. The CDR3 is CASSQEWAPQNEKLFF. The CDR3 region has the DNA TGTGCCAGCAGCCAAGAATGGGCCCCCCAGAATGAAAAACTGTTTTTT.

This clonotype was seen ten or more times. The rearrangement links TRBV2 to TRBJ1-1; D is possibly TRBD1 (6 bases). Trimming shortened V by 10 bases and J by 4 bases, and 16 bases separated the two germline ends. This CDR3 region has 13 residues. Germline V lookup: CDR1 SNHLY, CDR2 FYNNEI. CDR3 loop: CATTLGGATEAFF. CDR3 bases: TGTGCCACAACGCTGGGGGGGGCCACTGAAGCTTTCTTT.

The CDR3 loop reads CSARPPGLAAYEQYF. The CDR3 DNA follows: TGCAGTGCACGCCCACCGGGACTAGCGGCCTACGAGCAGTACTTC. This chain connects TRBV20-1 to TRBJ2-7; TRBD2 matches at 11 bases. The junction had 9 bases not matched to a gene; V was cut back by 6 bases and J by 2 bases. Germline assignment: CDR1 DFQATT and CDR2 SNEGSKA (reference sequence). This CDR3 has 15 amino acids.